These 24 T cell receptor beta chains share one sample of origin, sequenced in a study of blood T cell repertoires in COVID-19 (dated by TCRdb to 2020 to 2021). The library came from the immunoSEQ multiplex PCR assay. Here the immuneACCESS table is served through TCRdb, limited to in-frame sequences with V and J called. Missing clones are a known gap in these copies; in checked studies unresolved V genes cover under half, and the rest lacks a known reason. Recorded for this sample are 250,000 or so clones; about four fifths of them occurred a single time. The ten top clones hold 3.6% of the sample. Material: PBMCs or T cells enriched from blood (not recorded which). These receptors were taken from a woman in her 40s who had been exposed to COVID-19.

The chain has TRBV28 and TRBJ2-4, with 8 positions matching TRBD1. V gave up 5 bases and J gave up 2 bases; unmatched junction bases: 5. Germline V gene data show CDR1 as MDHEN and CDR2 as SYDVKM. The CDR3 consists of 15 residues. Here the CDR3 DNA reads TGTGCCAGCAGTAATTCAGGGGGCCCCAAAAACATTCAGTACTTC. As protein: CASSNSGGPKNIQYF.

The J gene is TRBJ2-1, the V gene TRBV7-9, with 9 bases aligning to TRBD1. The CDR3 loop spans 16 amino acids. Trimming cost V 4 bases and J 2 bases; bases outside gene matches: 6. Germline loops: CDR1 SEHNR, CDR2 FQNEAQ (reference sequence). CDR3 sequence (DNA): TGTGCCAGCAGCTCAACCGGGACAGGGCCCTACAATGAGCAGTTCTTC. Its protein is CASSSTGTGPYNEQFF.

The chain uses TRBV6-2 or TRBV6-3 and TRBJ2-7; 7 bases agree with TRBD1. Germline V gives CDR1 MNHEY, CDR2 SVGEGT. CDR3 length: 16 residues. V shed 0 bases and J 3 bases; nucleotides not matched to a gene: 8. The CDR3 region is CASSYSGRGQFYEQYF. CDR3 nucleotides: TGTGCCAGCAGTTACTCGGGTCGGGGACAGTTCTACGAGCAGTACTTC.

The chain joins TRBV18 to TRBJ1-2, with 8 bases matching TRBD1. Germline V gene sequence: CDR1 KGHSH, CDR2 LQKENI. The CDR3 contains 16 residues. J gave up 4 bases and V 3 bases, and 10 bases lay outside the gene matches. CDR3 bases: TGTGCCAGCTCACCGCCATCTTCAGGGGGCGGCTATGGCTACACCTTC. Translated: CASSPPSSGGGYGYTF.

The chain couples TRBV5-1 to TRBJ2-1; D remains ambiguous. The CDR3 spans 15 residues. Trimming removed 2 bases at V and 3 bases at J, with 12 bases between. Germline CDR1 SGHRS, CDR2 YFSETQ. The CDR3 loop is CASSFTASGYNEQFF. Written as DNA, the CDR3 is TGCGCCAGCAGCTTCACTGCATCGGGCTACAATGAGCAGTTCTTC.

The gene calls are TRBV5-4 and TRBJ1-1; D might be TRBD1 (6 bases). With 3 bases removed from V and 5 bases from J, the gap between germline ends came to 14 bases. CDR3 length equals 14 residues. Germline V lookup: CDR1 SGHNT, CDR2 YYREEE (reference sequence). CDR3 sequence: CASSSGGAGTEAFF. The CDR3 DNA follows: TGTGCCAGCAGCTCGGGGGGGGCTGGGACTGAAGCTTTCTTT.

This chain connects TRBV6-5 to TRBJ2-3; D perhaps matches TRBD2 (7 bases). Germline V gives CDR1 MNHEY, CDR2 SVGAGI. V lost 1 base, J lost 6 bases, and 17 bases lay in between. The CDR3 has 16 amino acids. The CDR3 DNA is TGTGCCAGCAGTTACTGGGGGGGCCACGGCTCGGATACGCAGTATTTT. Translation gives CASSYWGGHGSDTQYF.

The rearrangement joins TRBV28 to TRBJ1-2; D gene uncertain. Germline CDR1 and CDR2: MDHEN and SYDVKM. The CDR3 runs 12 residues. V was shortened by 3 bases and J by 4 bases, with 6 bases between the two germline ends. CDR3 protein: CASSFSAYGYTF. Written as DNA, the CDR3 is TGTGCCAGCAGTTTTAGTGCCTATGGCTACACCTTC.

The genes are TRBV6-2 or TRBV6-3 and TRBJ2-2, with 7 bases that match TRBD1. The germline CDR1 and CDR2 sequences are MNHEY and SVGEGT. The V segment lost 5 bases and the J segment 2 bases; nucleotides outside the gene matches: 5. The CDR3 runs to 15 residues. This CDR3 is CASSTGTVNTGELFF. The CDR3 DNA sequence: TGTGCCAGCAGTACCGGGACAGTTAACACCGGGGAGCTGTTTTTT.

In its sample, this clone was seen a few times. The DNA for the CDR3 is TGTGCCAGCAGCCTCGACAGTGGCTACACCTTC. It specifies CASSLDSGYTF. This sequence joins TRBV7-2 and TRBJ1-2; D might be TRBD1 (5 bases). This CDR3 contains 11 residues. The germline CDR1 and CDR2 sequences are SGHTA and FQGNSA. V was clipped by 5 bases and J by 7 bases, with 8 bases between them.

V and J are TRBV9 and TRBJ1-2; D gene ambiguous. Germline V gene lookup returns CDR1 SGDLS and CDR2 YYNGEE. V lost 0 bases to trimming and J lost 4 bases, with 13 bases between them. There are 15 residues in the CDR3. CDR3 loop: CASSVGRGQGYGYTF. DNA of the CDR3: TGTGCCAGCAGCGTAGGTCGCGGCCAAGGCTATGGCTACACCTTC. The whole variable domain, remainder taken from reference TRBV9 and TRBJ1-2, is DSGVTQTPKHLITATGQRVTLRCSPRSGDLSVYWYQQSLDQGLQFLIQYYNGEERAKGNILERFSAQQFPDLHSELNLSSLELGDSALYFCASSVGRGQGYGYTFGSGTRLTVV.

The chain uses TRBV28 and TRBJ1-1; D uncertain. The CDR3 has 13 amino acids. The germline V gene encodes CDR1 MDHEN and CDR2 SYDVKM. Trimming stripped 6 bases from V and 9 bases from J, with 17 bases between. CDR3 residues: CASSNAPSGKAFF. The DNA of the CDR3 is TGTGCCAGCAGCAACGCGCCGAGCGGGAAAGCTTTCTTT.

This clone was picked up a small number of times. The chain joins TRBV5-4 to TRBJ1-2; D may be TRBD1 (5 bases). CDR3 length equals 15 residues. V lost 4 bases and J 6 bases, leaving 19 bases between the germline ends. Germline V CDR1 and CDR2: SGHNT, YYREEE (reference sequence). DNA for the CDR3: TGTGCCAGCAGCGCACAACTCCCAGGGAGGGATGGCTACACCTTC. This codes for CASSAQLPGRDGYTF.

This clone was counted once. The gene calls are TRBV6-6 and TRBJ2-7, with D tentatively TRBD1 (6 bases). This CDR3 region has 16 residues. The germline gives CDR1 MNHNY, CDR2 SVGAGI (reference sequence). Trimming cost V 0 bases and J 2 bases, with 14 bases left between them. The CDR3 reads CASSYSQDRPTYEQYF. CDR3 in DNA: TGTGCCAGCAGTTACTCTCAAGACAGGCCAACCTACGAGCAGTACTTC.

The J gene is TRBJ2-1, the V gene TRBV12-5; no reliable D call. CDR1 LGHNT and CDR2 FRNRAP come from the germline V gene. V was shortened by 4 bases and J by 0 bases, with 4 bases between the two germline ends. The CDR3 runs to 13 residues. This CDR3 is CASGSSSYNEQFF. DNA of the CDR3: TGTGCTAGTGGTTCATCCTCCTACAATGAGCAGTTCTTC.

The rearrangement uses TRBV5-3 and TRBJ1-5, with a tentative D call TRBD1 (6 bases). TRBV5-3 is known as an ORF, though its function is uncertain. The length of the CDR3 is 15 residues. The V end lost 1 base, the J end lost 3 bases, and 11 bases lay between the germline ends. This CDR3 reads CARSLRQDDNQPQHF. The CDR3 coding sequence is TGTGCCAGAAGCTTGCGACAGGATGACAATCAGCCCCAGCATTTT.

The J gene is TRBJ1-1, the V gene TRBV19, with a possible D match to TRBD1 (5 bases). Germline CDR1 LNHDA, CDR2 SQIVND (reference sequence). The V and J ends lost 7 bases and 5 bases respectively, with 20 bases between them. The CDR3 is 15 amino acids. The CDR3: CASNPAVAGRTEAFF. The CDR3 bases are TGTGCCAGTAACCCAGCTGTGGCGGGACGGACTGAAGCTTTCTTT.

The rearrangement joins TRBV18 to TRBJ1-2; no reliable D call. CDR1 is KGHSH and CDR2 is LQKENI in the germline V gene. V was cut by 4 bases and J by 6 bases, with 9 bases left in between. The CDR3 is made up of 12 amino acids. Here the CDR3 reads CASSRRTNGYTF. The CDR3 DNA reads as TGTGCCAGCTCACGGAGGACGAATGGCTACACCTTC.

In its sample, this clone was seen once. The V gene is TRBV4-2, the J gene TRBJ1-6, with no clear D. The CDR3 has 13 amino acids. The germline V and J ends were trimmed by 0 bases and 12 bases, with 9 bases remaining between them. Germline CDR1 and CDR2: LGHNA and YNFKEQ. DNA for the CDR3: TGTGCCAGCAGCCAAGAAAGGGAGGGACCCCTCCACTTT. As protein: CASSQEREGPLHF.

The count of this clone is one. The gene calls are TRBV6-5 and TRBJ1-5; TRBD1 might be the D (5 bases). Germline CDR1 reads MNHEY; CDR2 reads SVGAGI. This CDR3 has 15 residues. V was clipped by 6 bases and J by 4 bases, with 16 bases between them. The DNA for the CDR3 is TGTGCCAGCAGCCCCAATGACAGCCCTAATCAGCCCCAGCATTTT. Amino acids: CASSPNDSPNQPQHF.

The chain couples TRBV7-2 to TRBJ1-2; D uncertain. The CDR3 sequence is 15 residues long. Trimming took off 1 base at V and 0 bases at J, with 9 bases between the two ends. The germline CDR1 and CDR2 sequences are SGHTA and FQGNSA. The CDR3 is CASSLGRSSNYGYTF. The CDR3 DNA follows: TGTGCCAGCAGCTTAGGTCGCAGTTCTAACTATGGCTACACCTTC.

The rearrangement links TRBV19 to TRBJ1-1, with no clear D. The CDR3 has 13 residues. The germline gives CDR1 LNHDA, CDR2 SQIVND (reference sequence). Between the trimmed V and J ends, which lost 3 bases and 3 bases, there was a span of 8 bases. CDR3 in DNA: TGTGCCAGTAGTATCACGGGTTACACTGAAGCTTTCTTT. Translation: CASSITGYTEAFF.

The chain couples TRBV2 to TRBJ1-5, with D possibly matching TRBD1 (5 bases). The CDR3 spans 14 residues. With 8 bases removed from V and 4 bases from J, the gap between germline ends came to 15 bases. Germline V gene data show CDR1 as SNHLY and CDR2 as FYNNEI. The CDR3 reads CASADIGLNQPQHF. The DNA for the CDR3 is TGTGCCAGCGCGGACATCGGGCTGAATCAGCCCCAGCATTTT.

This clone showed up just a few times. V and J are TRBV28 and TRBJ1-5; 10 nucleotides agree with TRBD1. The CDR3 is made up of 15 amino acids. Per germline, CDR1 MDHEN and CDR2 SYDVKM. V trimming: 7 bases; J trimming: 2 bases; junction bases outside the gene matches: 5. This CDR3 reads CASNRQGAGNQPQHF. The DNA for the CDR3 is TGTGCCAGCAACAGACAGGGGGCAGGCAATCAGCCCCAGCATTTT.